The entry below gives a single T cell receptor (beta chain) sequence along with its context. Antigen: not known. These data are taken from a study of graft-versus-host responses after intestinal transplantation. As for the study in general: Transplantation in recipients was multivisceral, liver-intestinal, or isolated intestinal. Among the recipients, all got anti-thymocyte globulin induction and then tacrolimus and steroids for approximately 3 years. Study results and limitations: Early after transplant, HvG clones declined as circulating GvH clones peaked. GvH clones detected in recipient marrow included some appearing first in ileum or blood.

Repertoires were generated with immunoSEQ multiplex PCR, while TCRdb's copy carries only in-frame clones and drops some. The table has about 25,000 clones, approximately 93% seen once; the top ten hold 0.5% to 0.65%. V lost 5 bases and J lost 0, with 19 bases in between. Per germline, CDR1 MNHEY and CDR2 SMNVEV (reference sequence). The CDR3 contains 17 residues. Sequencing used PBMCs, obtained 18 days after transplant. The rearrangement uses TRBV27 and TRBJ1-2, with D tentatively TRBD1 (6 bases). This clonotype was sampled from a human patient who received an intestinal transplant, so some T cells may come from the graft donor. This CDR3 is CASSRQFTGSANYGYTF. The CDR3 DNA follows: TGTGCCAGCAGTCGTCAATTTACAGGGTCGGCTAACTATGGCTACACCTTC.